This TCR beta chain derives from a study of cytomegalovirus exposure and HLA in healthy donors. From germline, CDR1 is SGHTS and CDR2 YDEGEE. CDR3 length: 16 amino acids. Trimming removed 4 bases at V and 4 bases at J, with 18 bases between. It was with 60 Vbeta and 13 Jbeta primers that the PCR ran. Sequencing was performed with immunoSEQ multiplex PCR; in TCRdb, only in-frame clones are kept and a portion is missing. The table records around 170,000 clones, roughly 80% of them present only once. Sequenced: PBMCs. The clonotype originates from a man aged 45-65 years in good health and CMV-seropositive. The gene calls are TRBV5-8 and TRBJ1-5; maybe TRBD1 (6 bases). The CDR3: CASSLVRGGRNQPQHF. The CDR3 nucleotides read TGTGCCAGCAGCCTGGTCCGGGGGGGCCGGAATCAGCCCCAGCATTTT.